This T cell receptor (beta chain) was obtained from a study of T cells expressing NK-cell markers. The CDR3 has 17 residues. Germline V gene data show CDR1 as SGHDN and CDR2 as FVKESK. After re-calling the 5' RACE reads, TCRdb lists one entry per CDR3 protein, DNA absent. This sample's table has over 250,000 distinct CDR3 sequences. V is TRBV14 and J is TRBJ2-3; TCRdb indicates TRBD2, and absent DNA this call remains unverified. Source material: blood T cells: a sorted CD56 or NKG2C T cell subset, CD4+ or CD8+ T cells, or bulk PBMC T cells (not recorded which). This receptor was obtained from a woman aged 18 to 75 in good health. This CDR3 is CASSQDRSSGPTDTQYF.